The TCR beta chain under discussion was sequenced for a study of blood T cell repertoires in COVID-19. As for the study in general: COVID-19 samples, acute and convalescent, were from the United States, Italy and Spain.

Per the germline V gene, CDR1 is MNHNS and CDR2 is SASEGT. The CDR3 has 15 amino acids. The V and J ends lost 3 bases and 4 bases respectively, with 14 bases between them. Original processing notes: Reference gene primer amplification yielded estimated nucleated cell counts. The protocol was immunoSEQ multiplex PCR, while the TCRdb copy is restricted to in-frame clones and leaves out a portion. D and trimming were read from the DNA, whereas the V and J calls and clone size are those reported in that table. This table holds 150,000 to 200,000 clones, approximately 83% found once. The TCR was taken from a man aged 60 to 75 with acute or convalescent COVID-19. The chain couples TRBV6-1 to TRBJ2-3; possibly TRBD2 for D (5 bases). The material sequenced was peripheral blood. DNA for the CDR3: TGTGCCAGCAGTGAGGTGGGGAGTGGCGCAGATACGCAGTATTTT. Encoded protein: CASSEVGSGADTQYF.